Below are 5 T cell receptor beta chains sequenced from a single sample in a study of resident and recirculating memory T cells in vitiligo. The table came from immunoSEQ multiplex PCR; TCRdb's copy has only in-frame clones and leaves some out. The sample consists of roughly 80,000 clones, approximately 90% of them appearing once. The specimen was blood. These TCRs come from a male donor with vitiligo.

This clone has a handful of counts. This sequence joins TRBV5-4 and TRBJ2-7, with D unresolved. The V gene's germline CDR1 is SGHNT and CDR2 YYREEE (reference sequence). The V end lost 2 bases, the J end lost 0 bases, and 3 bases lay between the germline ends. The CDR3 length is 12 residues. The CDR3 loop reads CASSFYSYEQYF. The CDR3 nucleotides are TGTGCCAGCAGCTTCTACTCCTACGAGCAGTACTTC.

In this sample, this clone turned up many times. The CDR3 coding sequence is TGCGCCAGCAGCCCATGGACTAGCGAGGGTACAGATACGCAGTATTTT. It translates to CASSPWTSEGTDTQYF. This chain uses TRBV4-1 with TRBJ2-3; 9 positions agree with TRBD2. The germline CDR1 and CDR2 sequences are MGHRA and YSYEKL. There are 16 residues in the CDR3. The junction had 8 bases not matched to a gene; V was cut back by 4 bases and J by 3 bases.

This sequence joins TRBV6-5 and TRBJ1-1; the match to TRBD1 covers 8 bases. Germline V gene lookup returns CDR1 MNHEY and CDR2 SVGAGI. The trim removed 6 bases at V and 11 bases at J, leaving 14 bases unmatched. This CDR3 spans 14 amino acids. The CDR3 is CASSTRGPGLGAFF. In nucleotides, the CDR3 is TGTGCCAGCAGCACCAGGGGGCCGGGCCTCGGGGCTTTCTTT.

V is TRBV5-6 and J is TRBJ1-6; 10 bases line up with TRBD1. Germline CDR1 and CDR2: SGHDT and YYEEEE. The V segment lost 0 bases and the J segment 5 bases; nucleotides outside the gene matches: 5. There are 17 residues in the CDR3. This CDR3 reads CASSLARQGAHNSPLHF. The CDR3 coding sequence is TGTGCCAGCAGCTTGGCGAGACAGGGGGCCCATAATTCACCCCTCCACTTT. Full variable domain (remainder filled in from reference TRBV5-6 and TRBJ1-6): DAGVTQSPTHLIKTRGQQVTLRCSPKSGHDTVSWYQQALGQGPQFIFQYYEEEERQRGNFPDRFSGHQFPNYSSELNVNALLLGDSALYLCASSLARQGAHNSPLHFGNGTRLTVT.

The chain has TRBV6-4 and TRBJ2-2; 9 bases agree with TRBD1. Germline V gene data show CDR1 as MRHNA and CDR2 as SNTAGT. V was clipped by 4 bases and J by 4 bases; unmatched bases: 4. CDR3 length: 15 amino acids. The CDR3 coding sequence is TGTGCCAGCAGTGCCGGACAGGGGAGCACCGGGGAGCTGTTTTTT. Translated: CASSAGQGSTGELFF.